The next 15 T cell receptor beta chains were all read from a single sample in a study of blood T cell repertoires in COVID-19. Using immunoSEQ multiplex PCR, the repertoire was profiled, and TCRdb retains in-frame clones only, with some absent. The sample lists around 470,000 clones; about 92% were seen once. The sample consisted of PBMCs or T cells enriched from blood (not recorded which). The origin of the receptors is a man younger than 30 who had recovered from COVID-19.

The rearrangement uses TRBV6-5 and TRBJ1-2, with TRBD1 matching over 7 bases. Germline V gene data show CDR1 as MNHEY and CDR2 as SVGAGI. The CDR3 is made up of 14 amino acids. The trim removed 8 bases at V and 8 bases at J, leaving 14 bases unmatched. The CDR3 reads CASARTGQAIGYTF. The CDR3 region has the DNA TGTGCCAGCGCAAGGACAGGACAAGCGATCGGCTACACCTTC.

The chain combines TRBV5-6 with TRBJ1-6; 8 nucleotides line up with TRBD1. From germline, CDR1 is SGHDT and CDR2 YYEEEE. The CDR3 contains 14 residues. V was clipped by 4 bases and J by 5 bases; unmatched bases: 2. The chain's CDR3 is CASSMDRDNSPLHF. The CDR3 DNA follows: TGTGCCAGCAGCATGGACAGGGATAATTCACCCCTCCACTTT.

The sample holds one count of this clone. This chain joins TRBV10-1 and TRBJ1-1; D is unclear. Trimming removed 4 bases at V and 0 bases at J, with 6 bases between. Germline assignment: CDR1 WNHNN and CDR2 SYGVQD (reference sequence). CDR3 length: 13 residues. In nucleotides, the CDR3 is TGCGCCAGCAGTGCTGCGGTGAACACTGAAGCTTTCTTT. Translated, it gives CASSAAVNTEAFF.

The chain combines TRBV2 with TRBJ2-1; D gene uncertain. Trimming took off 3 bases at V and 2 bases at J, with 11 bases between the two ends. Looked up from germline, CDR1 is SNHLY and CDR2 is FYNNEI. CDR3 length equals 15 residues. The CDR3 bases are TGTGCCAGCAGTGACGAACGGGTTCCCTACAATGAGCAGTTCTTC. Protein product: CASSDERVPYNEQFF.

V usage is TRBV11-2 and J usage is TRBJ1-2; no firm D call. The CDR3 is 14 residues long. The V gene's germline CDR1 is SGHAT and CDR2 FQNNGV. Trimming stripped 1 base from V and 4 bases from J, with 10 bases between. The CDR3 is CASSLVGRPYGYTF. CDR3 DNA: TGTGCCAGCAGCTTAGTCGGGAGGCCCTATGGCTACACCTTC.

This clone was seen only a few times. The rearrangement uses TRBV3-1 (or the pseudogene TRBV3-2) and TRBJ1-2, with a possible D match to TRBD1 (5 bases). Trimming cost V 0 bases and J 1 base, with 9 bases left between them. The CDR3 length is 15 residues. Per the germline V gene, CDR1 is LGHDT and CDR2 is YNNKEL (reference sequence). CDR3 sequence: CASSQDRGHNYGYTF. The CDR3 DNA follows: TGTGCCAGCAGCCAAGATAGAGGACATAACTATGGCTACACCTTC.

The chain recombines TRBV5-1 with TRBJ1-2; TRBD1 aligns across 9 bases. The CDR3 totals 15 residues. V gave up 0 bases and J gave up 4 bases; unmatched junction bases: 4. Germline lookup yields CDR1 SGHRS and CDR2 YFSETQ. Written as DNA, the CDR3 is TGCGCCAGCAGCTTGGAGGGACAGGGTAGCTATGGCTACACCTTC. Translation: CASSLEGQGSYGYTF.

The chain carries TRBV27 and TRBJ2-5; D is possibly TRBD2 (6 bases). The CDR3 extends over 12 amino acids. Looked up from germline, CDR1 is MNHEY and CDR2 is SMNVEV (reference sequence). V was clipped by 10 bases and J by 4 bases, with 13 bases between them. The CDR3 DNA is TGTGCCACCCGAGCAGCGGGAGAGACCCAGTACTTC. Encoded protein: CATRAAGETQYF.

CDR3 amino acids: CASSTGQGDFQPQHF. CDR3 DNA: TGTGCCAGCAGTACGGGACAGGGAGATTTTCAGCCCCAGCATTTT. V is TRBV2 and J is TRBJ1-5; 9 bases match TRBD1. V shed 5 bases and J 6 bases; nucleotides not matched to a gene: 8. The CDR3 loop spans 15 amino acids. The germline V gene has CDR1 SNHLY and CDR2 FYNNEI.

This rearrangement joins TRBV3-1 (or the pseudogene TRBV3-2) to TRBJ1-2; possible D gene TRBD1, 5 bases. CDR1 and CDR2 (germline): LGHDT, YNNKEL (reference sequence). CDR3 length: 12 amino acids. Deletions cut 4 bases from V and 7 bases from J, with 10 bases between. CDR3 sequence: CASSLLGGGYTF. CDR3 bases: TGTGCCAGCAGCCTACTGGGGGGTGGCTACACCTTC.

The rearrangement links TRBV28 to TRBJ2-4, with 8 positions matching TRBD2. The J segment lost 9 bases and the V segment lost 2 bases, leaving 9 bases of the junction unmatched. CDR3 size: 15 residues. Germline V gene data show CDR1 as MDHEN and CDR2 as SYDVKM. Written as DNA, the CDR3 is TGTGCCAGCAGTTTACGGGAGGGCCGCGCTGGCATTCAGTACTTC. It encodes CASSLREGRAGIQYF. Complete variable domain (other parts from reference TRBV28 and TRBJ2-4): DVKVTQSSRYLVKRTGEKVFLECVQDMDHENMFWYRQDPGLGLRLIYFSYDVKMKEKGDIPEGYSVSREKKERFSLILESASTNQTSMYLCASSLREGRAGIQYFGAGTRLSVL.

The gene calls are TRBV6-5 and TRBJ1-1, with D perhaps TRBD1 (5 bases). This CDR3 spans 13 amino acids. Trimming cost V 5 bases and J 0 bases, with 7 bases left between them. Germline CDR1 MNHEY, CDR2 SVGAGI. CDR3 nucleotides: TGTGCCAGCAGTATACAGGTGAACACTGAAGCTTTCTTT. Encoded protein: CASSIQVNTEAFF.

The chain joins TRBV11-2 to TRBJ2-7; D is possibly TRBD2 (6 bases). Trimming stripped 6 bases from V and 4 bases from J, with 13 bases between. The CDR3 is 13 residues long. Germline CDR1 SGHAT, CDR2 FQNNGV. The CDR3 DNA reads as TGTGCCAGCAGGCCCTTGACTAGTTACGAGCAGTACTTC. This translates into CASRPLTSYEQYF.

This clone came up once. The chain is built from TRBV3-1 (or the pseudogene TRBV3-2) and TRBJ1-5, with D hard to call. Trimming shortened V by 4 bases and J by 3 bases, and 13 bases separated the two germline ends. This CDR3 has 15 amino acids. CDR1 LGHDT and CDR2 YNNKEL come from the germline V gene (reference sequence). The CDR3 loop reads CASSPRDKPNQPQHF. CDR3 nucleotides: TGTGCCAGCAGCCCCCGAGACAAGCCCAATCAGCCCCAGCATTTT.

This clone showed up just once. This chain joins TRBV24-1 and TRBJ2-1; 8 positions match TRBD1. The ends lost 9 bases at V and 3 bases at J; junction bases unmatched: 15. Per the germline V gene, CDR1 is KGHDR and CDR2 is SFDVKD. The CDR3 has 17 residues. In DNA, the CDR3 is TGTGCCACCGGCGGACAGGGAAGTTTCGGCTACTACAATGAGCAGTTCTTC. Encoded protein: CATGGQGSFGYYNEQFF.